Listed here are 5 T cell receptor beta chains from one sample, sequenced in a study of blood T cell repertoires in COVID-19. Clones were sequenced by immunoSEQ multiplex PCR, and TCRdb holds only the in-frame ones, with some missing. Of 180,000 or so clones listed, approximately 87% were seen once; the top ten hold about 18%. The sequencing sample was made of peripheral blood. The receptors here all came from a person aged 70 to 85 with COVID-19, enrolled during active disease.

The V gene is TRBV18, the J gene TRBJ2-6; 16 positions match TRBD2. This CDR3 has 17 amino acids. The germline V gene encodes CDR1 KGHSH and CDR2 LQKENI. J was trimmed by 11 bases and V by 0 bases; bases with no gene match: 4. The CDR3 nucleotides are TGTGCCAGCTCACCACCAGGGACTAGCGGGAGGGCGTACGTCCTGACTTTC. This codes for CASSPPGTSGRAYVLTF.

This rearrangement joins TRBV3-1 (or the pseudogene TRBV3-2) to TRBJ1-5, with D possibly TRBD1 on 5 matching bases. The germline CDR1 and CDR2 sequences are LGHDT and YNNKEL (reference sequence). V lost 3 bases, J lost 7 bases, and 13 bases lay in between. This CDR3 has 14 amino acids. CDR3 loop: CASSHLGSGQPQHF. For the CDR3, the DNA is TGTGCCAGCAGCCATTTAGGGTCAGGGCAGCCCCAGCATTTT.

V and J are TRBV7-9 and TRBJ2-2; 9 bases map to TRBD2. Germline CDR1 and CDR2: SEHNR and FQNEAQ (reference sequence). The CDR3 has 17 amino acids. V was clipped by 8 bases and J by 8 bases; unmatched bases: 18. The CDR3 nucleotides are TGTGCCAGCCGAGGTGGGTTAGCGGGGGCCGGCGGAGGGGAGCTGTTTTTT. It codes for CASRGGLAGAGGGELFF.

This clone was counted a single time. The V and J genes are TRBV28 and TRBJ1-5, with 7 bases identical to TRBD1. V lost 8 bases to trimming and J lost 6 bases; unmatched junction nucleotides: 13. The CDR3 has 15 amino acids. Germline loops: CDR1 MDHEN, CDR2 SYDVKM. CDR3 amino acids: CASQPNRGSVQPQHF. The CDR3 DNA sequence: TGTGCCAGCCAACCCAACAGGGGTAGCGTTCAGCCCCAGCATTTT.

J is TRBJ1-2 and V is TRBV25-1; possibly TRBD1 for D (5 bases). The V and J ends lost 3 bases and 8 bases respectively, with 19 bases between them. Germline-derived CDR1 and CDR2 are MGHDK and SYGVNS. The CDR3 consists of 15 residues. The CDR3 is CASSDRGTQSRGYTF. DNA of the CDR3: TGTGCCAGCAGTGACAGAGGGACTCAAAGTAGGGGCTACACCTTC.